A single sample is the source of the 12 T cell receptor beta chains below, sequenced in a study of T-cell memory formation after mild COVID-19. TCRdb fed the 5' RACE reads into MiXCR, producing one record per CDR3 protein. Among fewer than 600,000 distinct CDR3 sequences listed, roughly 21% were seen once. Sample: PBMCs or a T cell subset sorted from them (not recorded which). These receptor sequences come from an adult woman who had mild COVID-19 (a few samples of this study predate the infection). Cell type and time point are not known.

The chain links TRBV9 to TRBJ1-1, with D tentatively TRBD1 (5 bases). Per the germline V gene, CDR1 is SGDLS and CDR2 is YYNGEE. This CDR3 contains 15 residues. The V end lost 0 bases, the J end lost 1 base, and 10 bases lay between the germline ends. CDR3 in DNA: TGTGCCAGCAGCGTAGATCTGCAGGGGAACACTGAAGCTTTCTTT. Protein sequence: CASSVDLQGNTEAFF.

This clonotype was counted between two and nine times. The chain recombines TRBV6-1 with TRBJ1-1, with D possibly matching TRBD1 (5 bases). The V gene's germline CDR1 is MNHNS and CDR2 SASEGT. The CDR3 is made up of 13 amino acids. Trimming took 4 bases from V and 6 from J, leaving 12 bases between them. CDR3 DNA: TGTGCCAGCAGTGCGGGACTGCTACCTGAAGCTTTCTTT. Translation gives CASSAGLLPEAFF.

The gene calls are TRBV12-3 or TRBV12-4 and TRBJ2-3; D unresolved. This CDR3 region has 11 residues. The V end lost 8 bases, the J end lost 6 bases, and 9 bases lay between the germline ends. This CDR3 reads CASGRRDTQYF. In DNA form, the CDR3 reads TGTGCCAGCGGCCGAAGGGATACGCAGTATTTT.

V and J are TRBV9 and TRBJ2-7; the D is unclear. CDR3 length equals 14 residues. Looked up from germline, CDR1 is SGDLS and CDR2 is YYNGEE. V was pared by 0 bases and J by 6 bases, with 13 bases between. The CDR3: CASSVATGSAEQYF. In DNA, the CDR3 is TGTGCCAGCAGCGTAGCTACCGGTTCCGCCGAGCAGTACTTC.

This clonotype has a handful of counts. V gene TRBV5-6 combines with J gene TRBJ2-5, with D uncertain. Germline lookup yields CDR1 SGHDT and CDR2 YYEEEE. The CDR3 loop spans 15 amino acids. V was pared by 2 bases and J by 2 bases, with 13 bases between. CDR3 protein: CASSLVGHLQETQYF. For the CDR3, the DNA is TGTGCCAGCAGCTTAGTAGGGCATCTTCAAGAGACCCAGTACTTC.

The sample holds a few counts of this clonotype. The J gene is TRBJ1-3, the V gene TRBV7-9; unclear D gene. The germline V gene has CDR1 SEHNR and CDR2 FQNEAQ (reference sequence). Between the trimmed V and J ends, which lost 9 bases and 0 bases, there was a span of 9 bases. The CDR3 is 13 residues long. CDR3 residues: CASKGFSGNTIYF. The CDR3 coding sequence is TGTGCCAGTAAGGGCTTCTCTGGAAACACCATATATTTT.

This sequence joins TRBV2 and TRBJ2-7; 9 bases fit TRBD2. V gave up 8 bases and J gave up 2 bases; unmatched junction bases: 7. CDR3 size: 14 residues. Germline V CDR1 and CDR2: SNHLY, FYNNEI. For the CDR3, the DNA is TGTGCCAGCGCCACGGGACTAGCAGCCTACGAGCAGTACTTC. It yields the protein CASATGLAAYEQYF. Full variable domain (outside the CDR3, taken from reference TRBV2 and TRBJ2-7): EPEVTQTPSHQVTQMGQEVILRCVPISNHLYFYWYRQILGQKVEFLVSFYNNEISEKSEIFDDQFSVERPDGSNFTLKIRSTKLEDSAMYFCASATGLAAYEQYFGPGTRLTVT.

The rearrangement uses TRBV12-3 or TRBV12-4 and TRBJ2-3; the match to TRBD2 covers 11 bases. V gave up 5 bases and J gave up 2 bases; unmatched junction bases: 6. This CDR3 region has 16 residues. The CDR3 sequence is CASSTRTSGPTDTQYF. CDR3 in DNA: TGTGCCAGCAGTACTAGGACTAGCGGGCCCACAGATACGCAGTATTTT.

This clonotype appeared a few times. The rearrangement links TRBV5-6 to TRBJ1-1; 9 nucleotides match TRBD1. Trimming at V came to 4 bases and at J to 3 bases, leaving 4 bases not matched to a gene. The CDR3 spans 14 residues. Germline V gives CDR1 SGHDT, CDR2 YYEEEE. The CDR3, as DNA: TGTGCCAGCAGCACCGGGACAGGGTACACTGAAGCTTTCTTT. As protein: CASSTGTGYTEAFF.

V and J are TRBV7-6 and TRBJ2-3, with TRBD2 identical over 11 bases. Trimming removed 6 bases from V and 4 bases from J; junction bases left unmatched: 6. Germline V lookup: CDR1 SGHVS, CDR2 FNYEAQ. The CDR3 contains 15 residues. In nucleotides, the CDR3 is TGTGCCAGCAGGGGACTAGCGGTTGGTGCAGATACGCAGTATTTT. It is translated as CASRGLAVGADTQYF.

This clonotype was seen a few times. The J gene is TRBJ2-1, the V gene TRBV20-1, with D tentatively TRBD2 (6 bases). V was cut by 7 bases and J by 3 bases, with 13 bases left in between. Germline-derived CDR1 and CDR2 are DFQATT and SNEGSKA (reference sequence). This CDR3 has 13 residues. CDR3 in DNA: TGCAGTGTAAAGCGCGGGGTCTACAATGAGCAGTTCTTC. Translated, it gives CSVKRGVYNEQFF.

The J gene is TRBJ2-1, the V gene TRBV24-1; D is uncertain. The CDR3 length is 15 residues. Trimming cost V 5 bases and J 5 bases, with 15 bases left between them. Per germline, CDR1 KGHDR and CDR2 SFDVKD. CDR3: CATSVGRKNHNEQFF. In DNA, the CDR3 is TGTGCCACCAGTGTAGGACGGAAAAACCACAATGAGCAGTTCTTC.